This passage covers 8 T cell receptor beta chains from one sample sequenced in a study of CD8+ T cells in alopecia areata. Treatment meaning: oral pan-JAK inhibitor, 5-10 mg twice daily. RNA was extracted and reverse transcribed into cDNA as the sequencing template. Clones were read by immunoSEQ multiplex PCR, and TCRdb kept only the in-frame ones, dropping some. The data show 80,000 to 95,000 clones, roughly 45% seen once. The source material was CD8+ T cells sorted from blood, sampled at week 24, from a patient treated with tofacitinib. The receptor set was obtained from a human donor with alopecia areata.

V is TRBV9 and J is TRBJ1-2; D may be TRBD1 (5 bases). CDR3 length: 14 amino acids. Trimming took off 6 bases at V and 6 bases at J, with 18 bases between the two ends. CDR1 is SGDLS, CDR2 YYNGEE, per germline. The CDR3 DNA is TGTGCCAGCACTAGTCAAGGGGATGCCGATGGCTACACCTTC. Translating it yields CASTSQGDADGYTF.

The sample holds a few counts of this clone. This sequence joins TRBV19 and TRBJ2-7; D remains unclear. Germline CDR1 reads LNHDA; CDR2 reads SQIVND (reference sequence). Trimming cost V 10 bases and J 9 bases, with 16 bases left between them. The CDR3 is made up of 11 amino acids. CDR3 sequence (DNA): TGTGCCACCCGGACCCTCATGGGGCAGTACTTC. Translating gives CATRTLMGQYF.

The chain recombines TRBV7-6 with TRBJ1-1; D remains ambiguous. V lost 2 bases and J 1 base, leaving 5 bases between the germline ends. This CDR3 region has 13 residues. Per germline, CDR1 SGHVS and CDR2 FNYEAQ. The CDR3 DNA is TGTGCCAGCAGCTTAACAGAGAACACTGAAGCTTTCTTT. Residues: CASSLTENTEAFF.

V gene TRBV29-1 combines with J gene TRBJ2-7; D ambiguous. Looked up from germline, CDR1 is SQVTM and CDR2 is ANQGSEA. The V end was cut by 4 bases, the J end by 7 bases, with 14 bases between. The CDR3 contains 12 residues. The CDR3 loop is CSVVADPGEQYF. The CDR3 nucleotides read TGCAGCGTTGTGGCAGACCCCGGGGAGCAGTACTTC.

The CDR3 DNA sequence: TGTGCCAGCAGCCCGTCGGGGAGAACCTACGAGCAGTACTTC. It encodes CASSPSGRTYEQYF. The chain is built from TRBV13 and TRBJ2-7; D is possibly TRBD2 (5 bases). Germline lookup yields CDR1 PRHDT and CDR2 FYEKMQ (reference sequence). This CDR3 is built from 14 residues. Trimming shortened V by 5 bases and J by 2 bases, and 13 bases separated the two germline ends.

The chain carries TRBV4-1 and TRBJ2-4; D call uncertain. The V gene lost 1 base and the J gene lost 4 bases, with 11 bases spanning the gap. Germline V gene data show CDR1 as MGHRA and CDR2 as YSYEKL. This CDR3 has 15 residues. The CDR3 region is CASSQGSDGKNIQYF. The DNA of the CDR3 is TGCGCCAGCAGCCAAGGGTCGGACGGGAAAAACATTCAGTACTTC.

The J gene is TRBJ2-1, the V gene TRBV15; possibly TRBD2 for D (6 bases). V was shortened by 4 bases and J by 1 base, with 11 bases between the two germline ends. The CDR3 consists of 15 residues. The germline V gene has CDR1 LNHNV and CDR2 YYDKDF (reference sequence). In DNA form, the CDR3 reads TGTGCCACCAGCATCCTCGGGAGTTCCTACAATGAGCAGTTCTTC. Its protein is CATSILGSSYNEQFF.

The rearrangement joins TRBV4-1 to TRBJ2-1; TRBD1 is a possible D gene (6 bases). The CDR3 has 13 residues. From germline, CDR1 is MGHRA and CDR2 YSYEKL. The V and J ends lost 2 bases and 9 bases respectively, with 11 bases between them. CDR3 bases: TGCGCCAGCAGCCAACAAAGGGGGTCTGAGCAGTTCTTC. It translates to CASSQQRGSEQFF.